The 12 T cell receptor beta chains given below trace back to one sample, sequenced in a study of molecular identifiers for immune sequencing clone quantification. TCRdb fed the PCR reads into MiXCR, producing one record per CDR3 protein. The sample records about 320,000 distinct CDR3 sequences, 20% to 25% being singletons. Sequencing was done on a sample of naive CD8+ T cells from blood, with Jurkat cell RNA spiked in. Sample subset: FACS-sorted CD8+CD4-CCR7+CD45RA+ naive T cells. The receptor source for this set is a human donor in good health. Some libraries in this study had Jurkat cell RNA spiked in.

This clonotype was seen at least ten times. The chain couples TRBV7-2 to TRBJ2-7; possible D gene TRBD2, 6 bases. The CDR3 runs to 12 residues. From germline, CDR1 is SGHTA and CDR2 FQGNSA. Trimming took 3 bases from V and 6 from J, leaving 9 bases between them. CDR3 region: CASSLGGAEQYF. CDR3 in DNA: TGTGCCAGCAGCTTGGGCGGGGCCGAGCAGTACTTC.

This chain's CDR3 is CASSQGGGTSNEKLFF. CDR3 sequence (DNA): TGCGCCAGCAGCCAAGGTGGTGGGACCTCTAATGAAAAACTGTTTTTT. The chain recombines TRBV4-3 with TRBJ1-4; possibly TRBD1 for D (5 bases). In germline, CDR1 is LGHNA, CDR2 YSLEER. V was cut by 1 base and J by 3 bases, with 12 bases left in between. There are 16 residues in the CDR3.

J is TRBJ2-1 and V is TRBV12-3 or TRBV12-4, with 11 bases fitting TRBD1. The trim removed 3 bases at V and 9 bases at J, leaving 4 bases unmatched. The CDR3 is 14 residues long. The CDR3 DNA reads TGTGCCAGCAGTTTGGACAGGGGGCTTGTTGAGCAGTTCTTC. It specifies CASSLDRGLVEQFF.

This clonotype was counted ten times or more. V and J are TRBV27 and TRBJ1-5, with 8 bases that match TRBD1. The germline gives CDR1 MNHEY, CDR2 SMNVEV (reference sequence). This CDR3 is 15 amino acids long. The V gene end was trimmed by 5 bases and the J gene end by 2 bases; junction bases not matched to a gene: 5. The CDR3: CASSVGQGGNQPQHF. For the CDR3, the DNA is TGTGCCAGCAGTGTCGGACAGGGCGGCAATCAGCCCCAGCATTTT.

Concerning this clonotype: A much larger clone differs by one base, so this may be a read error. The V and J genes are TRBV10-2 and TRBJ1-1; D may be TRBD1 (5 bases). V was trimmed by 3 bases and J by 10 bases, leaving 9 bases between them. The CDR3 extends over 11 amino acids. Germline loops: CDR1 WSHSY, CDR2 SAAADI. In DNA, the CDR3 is TGCGCCAGCAGTGATGGGGCTGGAGCTTTCTTT. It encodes CASSDGAGAFF.

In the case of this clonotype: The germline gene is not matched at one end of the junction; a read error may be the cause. This CDR3 reads CASGFDSGAYGYTF. As DNA, the CDR3 is TGTGCCAGCGGTTTTGATTCAGGCGCCTATGGCTACACCTTC. The chain uses TRBV12-3 or TRBV12-4 and TRBJ1-2; D remains ambiguous. The CDR3 contains 14 residues.

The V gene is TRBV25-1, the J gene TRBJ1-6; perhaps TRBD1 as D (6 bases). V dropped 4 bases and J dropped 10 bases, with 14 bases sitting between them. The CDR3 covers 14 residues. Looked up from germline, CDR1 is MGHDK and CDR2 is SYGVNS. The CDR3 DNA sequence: TGTGCCAGCAGTGTCCCCTTCCAGGGGTCACCCCTCCACTTT. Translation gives CASSVPFQGSPLHF.

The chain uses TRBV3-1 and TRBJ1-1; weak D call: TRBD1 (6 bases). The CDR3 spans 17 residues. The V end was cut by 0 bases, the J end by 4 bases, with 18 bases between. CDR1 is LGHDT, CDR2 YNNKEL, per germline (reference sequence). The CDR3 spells CASSQEVWSRGSTEAFF. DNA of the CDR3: TGTGCCAGCAGCCAAGAGGTGTGGTCCAGGGGTAGCACTGAAGCTTTCTTT.

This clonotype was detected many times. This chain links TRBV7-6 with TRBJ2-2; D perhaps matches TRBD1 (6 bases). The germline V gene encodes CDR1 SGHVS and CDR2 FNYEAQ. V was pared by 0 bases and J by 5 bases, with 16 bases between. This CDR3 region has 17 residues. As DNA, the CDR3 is TGTGCCAGCAGCTTAGCGCAGGGGCAGGGGCTAACCGGGGAGCTGTTTTTT. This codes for CASSLAQGQGLTGELFF.

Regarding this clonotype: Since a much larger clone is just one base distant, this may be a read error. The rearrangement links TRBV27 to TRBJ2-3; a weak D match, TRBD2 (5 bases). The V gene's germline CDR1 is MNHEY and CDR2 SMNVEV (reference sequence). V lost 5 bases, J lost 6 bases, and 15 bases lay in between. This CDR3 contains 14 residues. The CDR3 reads CASSPWTRGDTQYF. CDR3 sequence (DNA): TGTGCCAGCAGTCCGTGGACTCGCGGGGATACGCAGTATTTT.

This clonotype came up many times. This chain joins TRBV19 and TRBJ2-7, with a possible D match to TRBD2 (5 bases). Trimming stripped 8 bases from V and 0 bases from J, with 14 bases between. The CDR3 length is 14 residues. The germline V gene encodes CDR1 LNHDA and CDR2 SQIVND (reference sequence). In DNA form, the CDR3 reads TGTGCCAGTCGGAGTAGCGCGTTCTCCTACGAGCAGTACTTC. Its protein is CASRSSAFSYEQYF.

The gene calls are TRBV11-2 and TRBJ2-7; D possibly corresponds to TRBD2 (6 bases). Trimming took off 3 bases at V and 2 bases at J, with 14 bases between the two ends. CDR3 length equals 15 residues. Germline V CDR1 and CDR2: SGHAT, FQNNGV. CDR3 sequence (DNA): TGTGCCAGCAGCTTGGGGTCGGGGGACCCCTACGAGCAGTACTTC. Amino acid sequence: CASSLGSGDPYEQYF.